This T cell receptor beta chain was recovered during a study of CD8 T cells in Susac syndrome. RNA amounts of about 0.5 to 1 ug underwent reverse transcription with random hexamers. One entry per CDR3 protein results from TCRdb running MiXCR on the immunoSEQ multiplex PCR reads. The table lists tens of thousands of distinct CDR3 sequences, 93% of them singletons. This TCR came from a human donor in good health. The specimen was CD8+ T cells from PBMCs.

Here the CDR3 DNA reads TGTGCCAGCAGCATGTCTAGCGGGAGTGGGGAGACCCAGTACTTC. Translation: CASSMSSGSGETQYF. The chain uses TRBV7-9 and TRBJ2-5, with 10 bases that match TRBD2. This CDR3 has 15 residues. Germline CDR1 SEHNR, CDR2 FQNEAQ (reference sequence). J was trimmed by 5 bases and V by 5 bases; bases with no gene match: 8.